This T cell receptor beta chain was recorded in a study of cytomegalovirus exposure and HLA in healthy donors. Germline CDR1 is SGHDN and CDR2 is FVKESK. The CDR3 is 15 residues long. The ends were cut back, 1 base at V and 1 base at J, with 10 bases in the middle. The PCR used 60 Vbeta and 13 Jbeta primers. Libraries were prepared by immunoSEQ multiplex PCR; TCRdb keeps only in-frame clonotypes and omits some of them. The sample lists around 140,000 clones; around three quarters were seen once. This sequence was found in a woman in her thirties or forties in good health and CMV-seropositive. Sequencing was carried out using PBMCs. The genes are TRBV14 and TRBJ2-5; D is unresolved. CDR3 amino acids: CASSQGVKIQETQYF. The CDR3 DNA sequence: TGTGCCAGCAGCCAAGGCGTAAAAATCCAAGAGACCCAGTACTTC.